The rows below give T cell receptor beta chains drawn from one sample of a study of T cell responses to AZD1222 COVID-19 vaccine. Some clones are missing from TCRdb's copy, which holds only in-frame ones; the method was immunoSEQ multiplex PCR. Of approximately 100,000 clones listed, 80% to 90% are singletons. Sequences were derived from peripheral blood, sampled on day 0 of AZD1222 vaccination. The receptors come from an adult in good health. CDR3s include the opening cysteine and the closing phenylalanine or tryptophan. The D gene is left open where the match is weak. A row's size may be missing; if present it is once, few, many or a size class.

size: few; D: .; J: TRBJ1-5; V: TRBV4-2; CDR3: CASSQDPPVLSNQPQHF; DNA: TGTGCCAGCAGCCAAGATCCCCCAGTCCTTAGCAATCAGCCCCAGCATTTT
size: .; D: .; J: TRBJ1-3; V: TRBV6-5; CDR3: CASSYGGSRSGNTIYF; DNA: TGTGCCAGCAGTTACGGGGGGTCGCGCTCTGGAAACACCATATATTTT
size: .; D: TRBD1; J: TRBJ1-2; V: TRBV7-8; CDR3: CASSAAGTGWGYTF; DNA: TGTGCCAGCAGCGCAGCCGGGACAGGGTGGGGCTACACCTTC
size: .; D: .; J: TRBJ1-1; V: TRBV4-1; CDR3: CASSQDIVSRARHMNTEAFF; DNA: TGCGCCAGCAGCCAAGATATCGTTTCCAGGGCGCGACACATGAACACTGAAGCTTTCTTT
size: .; D: TRBD1; J: TRBJ1-6; V: TRBV18; CDR3: CASSPTPGQDNSPLHF; DNA: TGTGCCAGCTCACCGACCCCGGGACAGGATAATTCACCCCTCCACTTT
size: .; D: TRBD1; J: TRBJ2-2; V: TRBV19; CDR3: CASSTPGQGAGELFF; DNA: TGTGCCAGTAGTACGCCCGGACAGGGCGCCGGGGAGCTGTTTTTT
size: .; D: .; J: TRBJ2-3; V: TRBV11-2; CDR3: CASSLGFQDTQYF; DNA: TGTGCCAGCAGCTTAGGTTTTCAAGATACGCAGTATTTT
size: once; D: TRBD1; J: TRBJ1-1; V: TRBV7-9; CDR3: CASSLAWDRGDTEAFF; DNA: TGTGCCAGCAGCTTAGCCTGGGACAGGGGGGACACTGAAGCTTTCTTT
size: .; D: .; J: TRBJ2-5; V: TRBV18; CDR3: CASSLGLRETQYF; DNA: TGTGCCAGCTCACTCGGTCTTAGGGAGACCCAGTACTTC
size: .; D: .; J: TRBJ1-1; V: TRBV5-1; CDR3: CASSLGGPEAFF; DNA: TGCGCCAGCAGCTTGGGGGGCCCTGAAGCTTTCTTT
size: .; D: .; J: TRBJ2-7; V: TRBV3-1/TRBV3-2; CDR3: CASSQVEGLDEQYF; DNA: TGTGCCAGCAGCCAAGTGGAGGGCCTAGACGAGCAGTACTTC
size: .; D: .; J: TRBJ1-1; V: TRBV30; CDR3: CAWSQQMNTEAFF; DNA: TGTGCCTGGAGTCAACAGATGAACACTGAAGCTTTCTTT
size: .; D: .; J: TRBJ2-1; V: TRBV9; CDR3: CASARDEQFF; DNA: TGTGCCAGCGCGCGGGATGAGCAGTTCTTC
size: .; D: .; J: TRBJ2-1; V: TRBV4-3; CDR3: CASSRLDSGPSSYNEQFF; DNA: TGCGCCAGCAGCCGGCTTGACAGCGGGCCTAGCTCCTACAATGAGCAGTTCTTC
size: few; D: .; J: TRBJ2-5; V: TRBV6-4; CDR3: CASVGSKETQYF; DNA: TGTGCCAGCGTGGGGTCAAAAGAGACCCAGTACTTC
size: few; D: TRBD1; J: TRBJ1-1; V: TRBV7-2; CDR3: CASSLGQQITEAFF; DNA: TGTGCCAGCAGCTTGGGACAGCAAATCACTGAAGCTTTCTTT
size: .; D: .; J: TRBJ1-1; V: TRBV19; CDR3: CASSPGNTEAFF; DNA: TGTGCCAGTAGTCCCGGGAACACTGAAGCTTTCTTT
size: .; D: TRBD1; J: TRBJ1-1; V: TRBV14; CDR3: CASRTGQGAEAFF; DNA: TGTGCCAGCCGGACAGGGCAGGGCGCTGAAGCTTTCTTT
size: .; D: .; J: TRBJ1-1; V: TRBV6-5; CDR3: CASRPQGSMNTEAFF; DNA: TGTGCCAGCAGGCCCCAGGGTTCCATGAACACTGAAGCTTTCTTT
size: .; D: .; J: TRBJ1-3; V: TRBV28; CDR3: CASSSWGLGNTIYF; DNA: TGTGCCAGCAGTTCATGGGGGTTAGGAAACACCATATATTTT
size: .; D: TRBD1; J: TRBJ1-2; V: TRBV18; CDR3: CASSPGQGLDGYTF; DNA: TGTGCCAGCTCACCCGGACAGGGGCTGGATGGCTACACCTTC
size: .; D: TRBD1; J: TRBJ1-1; V: TRBV6-5; CDR3: CASSPGTGGTEAFF; DNA: TGTGCCAGCAGTCCCGGGACAGGCGGCACTGAAGCTTTCTTT
size: .; D: .; J: TRBJ1-5; V: TRBV6-5; CDR3: CASRRDIGSNQPQHF; DNA: TGTGCCAGCAGACGGGACATAGGAAGCAATCAGCCCCAGCATTTT
size: few; D: .; J: TRBJ2-7; V: TRBV4-2; CDR3: CASSQGLLTEAYEQYF; DNA: TGTGCCAGCAGCCAGGGACTTCTTACCGAAGCCTACGAGCAGTACTTC
size: many; D: .; J: TRBJ2-7; V: TRBV5-1; CDR3: CASSLPQDTKDWTGTYEQYF; DNA: TGCGCCAGCAGCTTGCCTCAAGACACCAAGGACTGGACTGGGACCTACGAGCAGTACTTC
size: .; D: .; J: TRBJ2-2; V: TRBV6-5; CDR3: CASSSPGELFF; DNA: TGTGCCAGCAGCTCTCCCGGGGAGCTGTTTTTT
size: .; D: TRBD1; J: TRBJ1-2; V: TRBV19; CDR3: CASSMGTGYGYTF; DNA: TGTGCCAGTAGTATGGGGACAGGGTACGGCTACACCTTC
size: .; D: .; J: TRBJ2-6; V: TRBV19; CDR3: CASSGLSAGRLGANVLTF; DNA: TGTGCCAGTAGCGGCCTCTCGGCAGGGCGACTTGGGGCCAACGTCCTGACTTTC
size: .; D: .; J: TRBJ2-3; V: TRBV11-2; CDR3: CASSLDSTGPTDTQYF; DNA: TGTGCCAGCAGCTTAGATTCGACAGGCCCCACAGATACGCAGTATTTT
size: .; D: .; J: TRBJ1-2; V: TRBV5-6; CDR3: CASSLFRTQGNYGYTF; DNA: TGTGCCAGCAGCTTGTTTAGGACCCAGGGAAACTATGGCTACACCTTC
size: .; D: .; J: TRBJ2-7; V: TRBV6-5; CDR3: CASSYWQGNEQYF; DNA: TGTGCCAGCAGTTATTGGCAGGGCAACGAGCAGTACTTC
size: .; D: .; J: TRBJ2-7; V: TRBV4-3; CDR3: CASSQDLMAGEQQYF; DNA: TGCGCCAGCAGCCAAGATCTCATGGCAGGGGAACAGCAGTACTTC
size: once; D: TRBD1; J: TRBJ2-7; V: TRBV5-6; CDR3: CASSQPTGITSYEQYF; DNA: TGTGCCAGCAGCCAACCGACAGGGATCACCTCCTACGAGCAGTACTTC
size: .; D: .; J: TRBJ1-6; V: TRBV4-1; CDR3: CASSQDRRNSPLHF; DNA: TGCGCCAGCAGCCAAGATCGCCGGAATTCACCCCTCCACTTT
size: .; D: .; J: TRBJ2-3; V: TRBV19; CDR3: CASSIARAATTDTQYF; DNA: TGTGCCAGTAGTATTGCCAGGGCAGCAACCACAGATACGCAGTATTTT
size: once; D: .; J: TRBJ1-2; V: TRBV5-1; CDR3: CASSLVADNNYGYTF; DNA: TGCGCCAGCAGCTTGGTGGCGGATAATAACTATGGCTACACCTTC